This entry lists 19 T cell receptor beta chains sequenced from one sample in a study of blood T cell repertoires in COVID-19. Produced via immunoSEQ multiplex PCR; TCRdb's table is partial and in-frame only. Among about 95,000 clones listed, 81% were seen once. The sample taken for sequencing was peripheral blood. Receptors originate from a man aged 80 or over with COVID-19, enrolled during active disease.

The chain carries TRBV6-5 and TRBJ1-6; 8 nucleotides match TRBD1. Per germline, CDR1 MNHEY and CDR2 SVGAGI. The CDR3 consists of 15 residues. V was clipped by 6 bases and J by 7 bases; unmatched bases: 8. The CDR3 sequence: CASRATGAVNSPLHF. The CDR3 DNA reads TGTGCCAGCAGGGCGACAGGGGCCGTAAATTCACCCCTCCACTTT.

The chain joins TRBV11-2 to TRBJ1-6; D unclear. Germline V gene data show CDR1 as SGHAT and CDR2 as FQNNGV. V dropped 3 bases and J dropped 6 bases, with 3 bases sitting between them. The length of the CDR3 is 12 residues. In DNA, the CDR3 is TGTGCCAGCAGCTTTATTAATTCACCCCTCCACTTT. Translated, it gives CASSFINSPLHF.

The chain carries TRBV28 and TRBJ1-2, with TRBD1 as a possible D gene (5 bases). V dropped 1 base and J dropped 2 bases, with 8 bases sitting between them. The CDR3 has 14 residues. Per the germline V gene, CDR1 is MDHEN and CDR2 is SYDVKM. The CDR3 spells CASSLLTVNYGYTF. The CDR3 DNA is TGTGCCAGCAGTTTATTGACAGTGAACTATGGCTACACCTTC.

The rearrangement joins TRBV5-4 to TRBJ1-1; 7 bases map to TRBD1. This CDR3 comprises 15 residues. Trimming removed 0 bases from V and 3 bases from J; junction bases left unmatched: 5. Germline CDR1 SGHNT, CDR2 YYREEE (reference sequence). Here the CDR3 reads CASSLAPTGYTEAFF. In DNA, the CDR3 is TGTGCCAGCAGCTTGGCCCCGACAGGGTACACTGAAGCTTTCTTT. The variable domain in full, with the rest retrieved from reference TRBV5-4 and TRBJ1-1, is ETGVTQSPTHLIKTRGQQVTLRCSSQSGHNTVSWYQQALGQGPQFIFQYYREEENGRGNFPPRFSGLQFPNYSSELNVNALELDDSALYLCASSLAPTGYTEAFFGQGTRLTVV.

The chain joins TRBV28 to TRBJ1-5, with a weak D call TRBD1 (6 bases). This CDR3 has 15 residues. Germline CDR1 reads MDHEN; CDR2 reads SYDVKM. Trimming pared 0 bases from V and 7 bases from J, leaving 13 bases between. In nucleotides, the CDR3 is TGTGCCAGCAGTTTATGGGATGACAGGCCCCAGCCCCAGCATTTT. This gives the protein CASSLWDDRPQPQHF.

The chain joins TRBV11-3 to TRBJ2-1, with 8 bases aligning to TRBD1. Germline trimming cut 1 base from V and 10 bases from J; bases unmatched to any gene: 3. The CDR3 is 13 amino acids. Germline CDR1 and CDR2: SGHNT and YENEEA. The CDR3 DNA sequence: TGTGCCAGCAGCTTAGCCAGACAGGGGGAGCAGTTCTTC. Translation gives CASSLARQGEQFF.

The chain joins TRBV7-9 to TRBJ1-1; D is uncertain. The CDR3 has 15 amino acids. V was shortened by 2 bases and J by 3 bases, with 13 bases between the two germline ends. Germline V gene data show CDR1 as SEHNR and CDR2 as FQNEAQ (reference sequence). The CDR3 region is CASSLSVVSDTEAFF. As DNA, the CDR3 is TGTGCCAGCAGCTTATCGGTGGTATCGGACACTGAAGCTTTCTTT. Full variable domain (outside the CDR3, taken from reference TRBV7-9 and TRBJ1-1): DTGVSQNPRHKITKRGQNVTFRCDPISEHNRLYWYRQTLGQGPEFLTYFQNEAQLEKSRLLSDRFSAERPKGSFSTLEIQRTEQGDSAMYLCASSLSVVSDTEAFFGQGTRLTVV.

V is TRBV5-1 and J is TRBJ1-1, with 7 bases aligning to TRBD1. The J segment lost 5 bases and the V segment lost 4 bases, leaving 20 bases of the junction unmatched. The CDR3 spans 18 residues. Germline V gene data show CDR1 as SGHRS and CDR2 as YFSETQ. Here the CDR3 reads CASSLARRGGIAGTEAFF. The CDR3 DNA reads as TGCGCCAGCAGCCTCGCGCGACGAGGGGGCATTGCGGGGACTGAAGCTTTCTTT.

This sequence joins TRBV3-1 (or the pseudogene TRBV3-2) and TRBJ1-1, with D unresolved. The CDR3 contains 14 residues. Germline V gene data show CDR1 as LGHDT and CDR2 as YNNKEL (reference sequence). V lost 1 base, J lost 0 bases, and 6 bases lay in between. The CDR3 DNA reads TGTGCCAGCAGCCAAGGGCAGGTGAACACTGAAGCTTTCTTT. It translates to CASSQGQVNTEAFF.

About this clone: The same CDR3 is also encoded by other DNA sequences in this sample. The chain couples TRBV6-5 to TRBJ1-5; no firm D call. The V gene's germline CDR1 is MNHEY and CDR2 SVGAGI. V dropped 5 bases and J dropped 2 bases, with 7 bases sitting between them. The CDR3 spans 13 residues. The CDR3 is CASSPRGNQPQHF. In DNA, the CDR3 is TGTGCCAGCAGTCCCCGGGGCAATCAGCCCCAGCATTTT.

The gene calls are TRBV9 and TRBJ1-1, with TRBD1 identical over 9 bases. Looked up from germline, CDR1 is SGDLS and CDR2 is YYNGEE. Trimming removed 1 base from V and 3 bases from J; junction bases left unmatched: 4. The CDR3 has 15 amino acids. The chain's CDR3 is CASSVTGQGDTEAFF. The CDR3 nucleotides read TGTGCCAGCAGCGTAACGGGACAGGGAGACACTGAAGCTTTCTTT.

The chain joins TRBV3-1 (or the pseudogene TRBV3-2) to TRBJ2-2; a possible D gene is TRBD2 (7 bases). The V gene's germline CDR1 is LGHDT and CDR2 YNNKEL (reference sequence). This CDR3 has 17 amino acids. Trimming cost V 0 bases and J 6 bases, with 17 bases left between them. The CDR3, as DNA: TGTGCCAGCAGCCAAGATCCCGGGGGGCTAGGAGCCGGGGAGCTGTTTTTT. Translated: CASSQDPGGLGAGELFF.

The table lists this clone with a few counts. The gene calls are TRBV7-8 and TRBJ1-1, with D possibly being TRBD1 (5 bases). Trimming removed 4 bases at V and 4 bases at J, with 10 bases between. Germline CDR1 SGHVS, CDR2 FQNEAQ. The length of the CDR3 is 13 residues. This CDR3 is CASSYPGGTEAFF. The CDR3 DNA sequence: TGTGCCAGCAGCTATCCGGGGGGCACTGAAGCTTTCTTT.

This clone was recorded once. This rearrangement joins TRBV28 to TRBJ1-1, with no clear D. Germline lookup yields CDR1 MDHEN and CDR2 SYDVKM. The V end lost 6 bases, the J end lost 7 bases, and 9 bases lay between the germline ends. CDR3 length: 11 residues. The CDR3 DNA sequence: TGTGCCAGCAGGACACGTGGTGAAGCTTTCTTT. This encodes CASRTRGEAFF.

This rearrangement joins TRBV7-2 to TRBJ2-5; tentatively, D is TRBD1 (6 bases). The V gene lost 7 bases and the J gene lost 5 bases, with 20 bases spanning the gap. CDR1 is SGHTA, CDR2 FQGNSA, per germline. This CDR3 contains 15 residues. The CDR3 DNA reads as TGTGCCAGCAACCACAGGCCAGGGGTGGGGGAGACCCAGTACTTC. Translating it yields CASNHRPGVGETQYF.

V and J are TRBV7-9 and TRBJ1-4, with D hard to call. This CDR3 has 15 amino acids. Germline CDR1 reads SEHNR; CDR2 reads FQNEAQ (reference sequence). Between the trimmed V and J ends, which lost 1 base and 5 bases, there was a span of 11 bases. This CDR3 reads CASSLEAGLNEKLFF. As DNA, the CDR3 is TGTGCCAGCAGCTTAGAGGCAGGCCTCAATGAAAAACTGTTTTTT.

Many counts were recorded for this clone. The genes are TRBV6-6 and TRBJ1-1; 8 nucleotides agree with TRBD1. The V and J ends lost 0 bases and 5 bases, in that order; junction bases with no gene match: 8. The V gene's germline CDR1 is MNHNY and CDR2 SVGAGI (reference sequence). This CDR3 is built from 16 residues. The CDR3 nucleotides are TGTGCCAGCAGTTACTCCCATACAGGGGGTGGTACTGAAGCTTTCTTT. This codes for CASSYSHTGGGTEAFF.

This rearrangement joins TRBV7-9 to TRBJ2-3, with 14 bases that match TRBD2. The length of the CDR3 is 17 residues. V lost 5 bases and J lost 3; bases outside the gene matches: 7. Germline V gene data show CDR1 as SEHNR and CDR2 as FQNEAQ (reference sequence). CDR3: CASSQGLAGERTDTQYF. The CDR3 DNA sequence: TGTGCCAGCAGCCAGGGACTAGCGGGAGAGAGAACAGATACGCAGTATTTT.

J is TRBJ2-3 and V is TRBV9, with TRBD2 matching over 9 bases. This CDR3 has 14 residues. With 3 bases clipped from V and 4 bases from J, the junction kept 3 bases outside the gene matches. Germline CDR1 SGDLS, CDR2 YYNGEE. This chain's CDR3 is CASSGTSAADTQYF. The CDR3 DNA is TGTGCCAGCAGCGGGACTAGCGCAGCAGATACGCAGTATTTT.